A selection of T cell receptor beta chains follows, all from one sample in a study of T-cell memory formation after mild COVID-19. TCRdb re-derived calls from the 5' RACE reads in MiXCR, one entry per CDR3 protein. The data hold fewer than 300,000 distinct CDR3 sequences, with roughly 18% observed a single time. Sequences were obtained from PBMCs or a T cell subset sorted from them (not recorded which). The receptors were sampled from a man aged 18 to 30 who had mild COVID-19 (a few samples of this study predate the infection). Cell type and time point are not known. CDR3s include the opening cysteine and the closing phenylalanine or tryptophan. The D gene is left open where the match is weak. Not every row has a clone size; where given, it reads once, few, many or a size class.

TRBD1	few	TRBJ1-2	TRBV6-5	TGTGCCAGCAGTTTTGGACAGGCCAAGGACCAGATAAGCTACACCTTC	CASSFGQAKDQISYTF
NA	NA	TRBJ1-2	TRBV28	TGTGCCAGCAGTTTATCGCGGCATGGCTACACCTTC	CASSLSRHGYTF
TRBD1	few	TRBJ1-1	TRBV6-2/TRBV6-3	TGTGCCAGCAGCCGACAGGGAGGTGGGACTGAAGCTTTCTTT	CASSRQGGGTEAFF
NA	many	TRBJ2-2	TRBV7-2	TGTGCCAGCAGCTTAACCGGGGGTTCTACCGGGGAGCTGTTTTTT	CASSLTGGSTGELFF
TRBD1	NA	TRBJ1-1	TRBV7-8	TGTGCCAGCAGCTTAGCCGGGACAGGGAATTTCGGGGCTTTCTTT	CASSLAGTGNFGAFF
TRBD1	NA	TRBJ1-5	TRBV5-1	TGCGCCAGCAGCTTGGAGGGGGCTTATCAGCCCCAGCATTTT	CASSLEGAYQPQHF
NA	few	TRBJ2-3	TRBV20-1	TGCAGTGCTAGCAGGCCATGGACAGATACGCAGTATTTT	CSASRPWTDTQYF
NA	NA	TRBJ2-6	TRBV10-3	TGTGCCATCAGTGAGGTGGCCTCTGGGGCCAACGTCCTGACTTTC	CAISEVASGANVLTF
NA	NA	TRBJ1-1	TRBV28	TGTGCCGTACGACGTTACACTGAAGCTTTCTTT	CAVRRYTEAFF
NA	few	TRBJ2-7	TRBV15	TGTGCCACCAGCAGAGATAGCAGGGGTTCACGCGAGCAGTACTTC	CATSRDSRGSREQYF
TRBD1	few	TRBJ1-1	TRBV6-5	TGTGCCAGCAGTCAACTCCAGGGGGCGGGGACTGAAGCTTTCTTT	CASSQLQGAGTEAFF
TRBD1	NA	TRBJ1-1	TRBV4-2	TGTGCCAGCAGACGAGGACAGGGGGAACTGAACACTGAAGCTTTCTTT	CASRRGQGELNTEAFF
TRBD1	few	TRBJ2-1	TRBV4-3	TGCGCCAGCAGCCGAGGGACAGGGTCGATCAATGAGCAGTTCTTC	CASSRGTGSINEQFF
NA	few	TRBJ1-1	TRBV7-9	TGTGCCAGCAGCTTACTGTGGGGCGGGAACACTGAAGCTTTCTTT	CASSLLWGGNTEAFF
NA	few	TRBJ2-5	TRBV9	TGTGCCAGCAGCGTAGGGGGCATACAGGGAGAGACCCAGTACTTC	CASSVGGIQGETQYF
TRBD2	NA	TRBJ2-2	TRBV15	TGTGCCACCAGCGGAACTGGCGGGGGTATCTCCGGGGAGCTGTTTTTT	CATSGTGGGISGELFF
NA	NA	TRBJ2-3	TRBV6-1	TGTGCCAGCAGTGAAGTCGGCAGCCAGCATGATACGCAGTATTTT	CASSEVGSQHDTQYF
TRBD2	few	TRBJ2-1	TRBV20-1	TGCAGTGCTACTAGCGGGGGGTACAATGAGCAGTTCTTC	CSATSGGYNEQFF
TRBD1	NA	TRBJ2-4	TRBV12-3/TRBV12-4	TGTGCCAGCAGTGCCGGGACAGGGCATCAGCGCGAGGGCATTCAGTACTTC	CASSAGTGHQREGIQYF
NA	NA	TRBJ2-3	TRBV15	TGTGCCACCAGCACGTCGACAGGCGCCTTCACAGATACGCAGTATTTT	CATSTSTGAFTDTQYF
NA	few	TRBJ1-5	TRBV12-3/TRBV12-4	TGTGCCAGCAGTCGGGTTTGGCAGCCCCAGCATTTT	CASSRVWQPQHF
NA	few	TRBJ2-3	TRBV7-8	TGTGCCAGCAACCCCCGTGCCCCCCGGCGGGGTATAGATACGCAGTATTTT	CASNPRAPRRGIDTQYF
NA	few	TRBJ1-2	TRBV12-3/TRBV12-4	TGTGCCAGCAGTTTCCACTCCCCGGAAGATGGCTACACCTTC	CASSFHSPEDGYTF
NA	NA	TRBJ1-2	TRBV12-3/TRBV12-4	TGTGCCAGCAGTTTAGCATCGGGGCCCCATGGCTACACCTTC	CASSLASGPHGYTF